Presented here are 14 T cell receptor beta chains from one specimen sequenced in a study of cytomegalovirus exposure and HLA in healthy donors. Researchers ran the PCR with 60 Vbeta and 13 Jbeta primers. The assay was immunoSEQ multiplex PCR, and TCRdb's table has in-frame clones only and misses some. The profile shows more than 150,000 clones, 82% of them singletons. Sample: PBMCs. These receptors came from a man aged 35 to 55 in good health and CMV-seronegative.

This sequence joins TRBV5-4 and TRBJ1-1, with 11 positions matching TRBD1. With 0 bases clipped from V and 6 bases from J, the junction kept 1 base outside the gene matches. Germline V CDR1 and CDR2: SGHNT, YYREEE (reference sequence). This CDR3 spans 14 amino acids. CDR3 DNA: TGTGCCAGCAGCTTGGCGGACAGGGGGCCTGAAGCTTTCTTT. Translation: CASSLADRGPEAFF.

This sequence joins TRBV7-2 and TRBJ2-3; a weak D match, TRBD1 (5 bases). Germline assignment: CDR1 SGHTA and CDR2 FQGNSA. The CDR3 has 15 amino acids. V lost 3 bases and J 2 bases, leaving 12 bases between the germline ends. The CDR3, as DNA: TGTGCCAGCAGCTTTACTGGGGCGAACACAGATACGCAGTATTTT. This translates into CASSFTGANTDTQYF.

The J gene is TRBJ2-2, the V gene TRBV15; possible D gene TRBD1, 6 bases. The CDR3 has 16 residues. Germline lookup yields CDR1 LNHNV and CDR2 YYDKDF (reference sequence). The V gene lost 1 base and the J gene lost 2 bases, with 11 bases spanning the gap. The CDR3 DNA is TGTGCCACCAGCAGAGTTGACAGGCCTAACACCGGGGAGCTGTTTTTT. Protein product: CATSRVDRPNTGELFF.

The chain joins TRBV2 to TRBJ2-3; TRBD2 agrees at 10 bases. The CDR3 contains 13 residues. V shed 3 bases and J 12 bases; nucleotides not matched to a gene: 6. Germline-derived CDR1 and CDR2 are SNHLY and FYNNEI. The CDR3 sequence is CASSDVSGGAQYF. The CDR3 nucleotides are TGTGCCAGCAGTGACGTCAGCGGGGGGGCCCAGTATTTT. Filled out from reference TRBV2 and TRBJ2-3, the complete variable domain reads EPEVTQTPSHQVTQMGQEVILRCVPISNHLYFYWYRQILGQKVEFLVSFYNNEISEKSEIFDDQFSVERPDGSNFTLKIRSTKLEDSAMYFCASSDVSGGAQYFGPGTRLTVL.

In its sample, this clone was seen a few times. This chain connects TRBV18 to TRBJ2-3, with 14 bases lining up with TRBD2. The junction had 4 bases not matched to a gene; V was cut back by 3 bases and J by 2 bases. The CDR3 length is 17 residues. Germline assignment: CDR1 KGHSH and CDR2 LQKENI. The CDR3 DNA sequence: TGTGCCAGCTCACCTTGGACTAGCGGGGGGCTCACAGATACGCAGTATTTT. This encodes CASSPWTSGGLTDTQYF.

The chain employs TRBV2 and TRBJ1-6, with D perhaps TRBD1 (5 bases). Germline V gene lookup returns CDR1 SNHLY and CDR2 FYNNEI. This CDR3 has 15 residues. V lost 2 bases and J 9 bases, leaving 14 bases between the germline ends. The CDR3 loop reads CASSESLGRGSPLHF. As DNA, the CDR3 is TGTGCCAGCAGTGAATCATTGGGGCGGGGTTCACCCCTCCACTTT.

The rearrangement links TRBV7-2 to TRBJ1-5, with a weak D call TRBD1 (6 bases). In germline, CDR1 is SGHTA, CDR2 FQGNSA. CDR3 length equals 16 residues. Between the trimmed V and J ends, which lost 5 bases and 2 bases, there was a span of 16 bases. In DNA, the CDR3 is TGTGCCAGCAGCCCCGGGACAACCGGAGGCAATCAGCCCCAGCATTTT. Translating gives CASSPGTTGGNQPQHF.

The CDR3 DNA sequence: TGTGCCAGCAGCTTCGACAGAAACAATGAGCAGTTCTTC. Protein product: CASSFDRNNEQFF. The V call is TRBV5-4, the J call TRBJ2-1, with a tentative D call TRBD1 (5 bases). The V and J ends lost 2 bases and 5 bases respectively, with 8 bases between them. Germline lookup yields CDR1 SGHNT and CDR2 YYREEE (reference sequence). CDR3 length equals 13 residues.

The CDR3 is CASSPGGSGGAPYNEQFF. The CDR3 nucleotides are TGCGCCAGCAGCCCCGGTGGTAGCGGGGGGGCCCCCTACAATGAGCAGTTCTTC. This chain connects TRBV4-1 to TRBJ2-1; 11 bases align to TRBD2. Germline CDR1 MGHRA, CDR2 YSYEKL. CDR3 length: 18 amino acids. The J segment lost 2 bases and the V segment lost 4 bases, leaving 10 bases of the junction unmatched.

The chain carries TRBV15 and TRBJ2-5; TRBD1 matches 8 bases. The CDR3 contains 14 residues. Unmatched junction bases numbered 9, after V lost 5 bases and J lost 7 bases. Germline CDR1 reads LNHNV; CDR2 reads YYDKDF (reference sequence). CDR3 DNA sequence: TGTGCCACCAGCCCCCAGGACAGGGCAGGGACCCAGTACTTC. This sequence encodes CATSPQDRAGTQYF.

The DNA of the CDR3 is TGCGCCAGCAGTCTCGGGTTGGGGACAGGGTTGGGTCGAGACTACGAGCAGTACTTC. Translation: CASSLGLGTGLGRDYEQYF. J is TRBJ2-7 and V is TRBV23-1; the match to TRBD1 covers 9 bases. TRBV23-1 is annotated as an ORF whose role is uncertain. This CDR3 has 19 residues. The V gene end was trimmed by 4 bases and the J gene end by 3 bases; junction bases not matched to a gene: 19.

In regard to this clone: The junction departs from the called germline gene at one end, perhaps through a read error. The chain carries TRBV9 and TRBJ1-1; TRBD1 agrees at 8 bases. The CDR3 has 14 amino acids. The germline V gene encodes CDR1 SGDLS and CDR2 YYNGEE. The CDR3 here is CASSTRQGNAEAFF. In nucleotides, the CDR3 is TGTGCCAGCAGCACGCGACAGGGGAACGCTGAAGCTTTCTTT.

The chain joins TRBV6-5 to TRBJ2-1, with 9 bases that match TRBD1. Germline V gene lookup returns CDR1 MNHEY and CDR2 SVGAGI. V lost 5 bases to trimming and J lost 6 bases; unmatched junction nucleotides: 8. The CDR3 is 15 amino acids. CDR3 nucleotide sequence: TGTGCCAGCAGTCAATCCCGGGACAGGGCCAATGAGCAGTTCTTC. This gives the protein CASSQSRDRANEQFF.

This clone occurred once. This chain links TRBV18 with TRBJ2-1; TRBD1 matches at 11 bases. After removal of 1 base from V and 6 bases from J, the junction contained 5 bases not matched to a gene. The CDR3 totals 16 residues. The germline V gene has CDR1 KGHSH and CDR2 LQKENI. This chain's CDR3 is CASSPQGQGAFNEQFF. In nucleotides, the CDR3 is TGTGCCAGCTCACCACAAGGACAGGGGGCATTCAATGAGCAGTTCTTC.